This T cell receptor (beta chain) was sequenced for a study of CD8 T cells in ankylosing spondylitis. CDR3 length: 17 amino acids. The V segment lost 6 bases and the J segment 4 bases; nucleotides outside the gene matches: 13. Germline CDR1 and CDR2: MNHNS and SASEGT. Points from the study as a whole: Matched synovial fluid from ankylosing spondylitis patients was reported to be enriched for disease-linked clones. Some of the motif variants had earlier been found in reactive arthritis patients' fluid and blood. Disease-associated clonotypes exhibited CD8+ identity and were relatively infrequent in peripheral blood. Roughly eight highly homologous variants made up a TCR beta motif that seemed to typify ankylosing spondylitis blood.

The count of this clonotype is one. Its matching antigen is unknown. Using its own MiXCR run on the 5' RACE reads, TCRdb lists one record per CDR3 protein. The sample contains roughly 440,000 distinct CDR3 sequences, approximately 17% of which appear only once. Sequences were obtained from blood, either unsorted or a sorted T cell fraction (not recorded which). The clonotype originates from a male donor with ankylosing spondylitis. This sequence joins TRBV6-1 and TRBJ1-2, with 11 nucleotides matching TRBD1. CDR3 amino acids: CASSQPMGQGVGYGYTF. The CDR3 region has the DNA TGTGCCAGCAGCCAGCCCATGGGACAGGGGGTCGGCTATGGCTACACCTTC.